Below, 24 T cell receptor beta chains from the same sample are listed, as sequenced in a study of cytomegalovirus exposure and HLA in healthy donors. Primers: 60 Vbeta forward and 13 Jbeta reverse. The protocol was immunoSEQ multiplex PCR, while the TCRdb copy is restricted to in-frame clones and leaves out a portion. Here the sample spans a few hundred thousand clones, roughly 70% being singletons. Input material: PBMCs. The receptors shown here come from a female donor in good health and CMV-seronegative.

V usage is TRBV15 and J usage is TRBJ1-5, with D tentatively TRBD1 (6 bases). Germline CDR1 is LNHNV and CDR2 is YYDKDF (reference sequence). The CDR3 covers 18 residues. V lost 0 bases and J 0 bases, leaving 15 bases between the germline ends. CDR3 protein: CATSRDRGRQYSNQPQHF. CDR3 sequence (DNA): TGTGCCACCAGCAGAGACAGGGGCAGGCAATATAGCAATCAGCCCCAGCATTTT.

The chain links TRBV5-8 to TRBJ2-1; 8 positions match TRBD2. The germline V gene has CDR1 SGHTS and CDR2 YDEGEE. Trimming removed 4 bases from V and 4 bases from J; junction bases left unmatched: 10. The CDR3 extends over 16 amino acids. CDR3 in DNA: TGTGCCAGCAGCCCCCGCGGACTAGCCGATTACAATGAGCAGTTCTTC. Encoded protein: CASSPRGLADYNEQFF.

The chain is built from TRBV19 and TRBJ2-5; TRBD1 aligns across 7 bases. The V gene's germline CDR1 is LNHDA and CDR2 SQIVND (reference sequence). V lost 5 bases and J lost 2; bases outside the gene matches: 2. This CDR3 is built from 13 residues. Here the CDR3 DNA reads TGTGCCAGTAGTGAGGGACAGCAAGAGACCCAGTACTTC. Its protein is CASSEGQQETQYF.

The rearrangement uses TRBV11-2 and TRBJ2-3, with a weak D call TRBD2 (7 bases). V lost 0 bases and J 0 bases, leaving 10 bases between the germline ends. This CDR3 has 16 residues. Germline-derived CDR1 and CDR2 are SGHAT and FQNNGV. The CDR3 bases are TGTGCCAGCAGCTTAGAGGGGAGGGGGAGCACAGATACGCAGTATTTT. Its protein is CASSLEGRGSTDTQYF.

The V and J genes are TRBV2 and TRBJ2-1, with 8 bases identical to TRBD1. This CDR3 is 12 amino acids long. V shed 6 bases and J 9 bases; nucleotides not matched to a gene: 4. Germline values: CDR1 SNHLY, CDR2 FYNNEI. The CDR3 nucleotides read TGTGCCAGCAGCCCGGGACAGGCTGAGCAGTTCTTC. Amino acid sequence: CASSPGQAEQFF. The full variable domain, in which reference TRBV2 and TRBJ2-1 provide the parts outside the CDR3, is EPEVTQTPSHQVTQMGQEVILRCVPISNHLYFYWYRQILGQKVEFLVSFYNNEISEKSEIFDDQFSVERPDGSNFTLKIRSTKLEDSAMYFCASSPGQAEQFFGPGTRLTVL.

The CDR3 DNA reads TGTGCTAGTGGTTCCGCGGGACCCTCCTACGAGCAGTACTTC. It translates to CASGSAGPSYEQYF. The chain has TRBV12-5 and TRBJ2-7, with a tentative D call TRBD2 (6 bases). The CDR3 spans 14 residues. Looked up from germline, CDR1 is LGHNT and CDR2 is FRNRAP. Between the trimmed V and J ends, which lost 4 bases and 0 bases, there was a span of 10 bases.

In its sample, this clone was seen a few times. DNA for the CDR3: TGCGCCAGCAGCCAAGCCGGGTCCCTGGGGCACACTGAAGCTTTCTTT. It is translated as CASSQAGSLGHTEAFF. The rearrangement joins TRBV4-1 to TRBJ1-1; tentative D call: TRBD1 (5 bases). Trimming stripped 1 base from V and 3 bases from J, with 15 bases between. Germline V gene sequence: CDR1 MGHRA, CDR2 YSYEKL. CDR3 length equals 16 residues.

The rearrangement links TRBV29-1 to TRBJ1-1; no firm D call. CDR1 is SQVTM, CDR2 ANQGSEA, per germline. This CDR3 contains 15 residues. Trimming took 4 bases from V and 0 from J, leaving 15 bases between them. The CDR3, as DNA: TGCAGCGTTGCTCCAACATCTTATTTGAACACTGAAGCTTTCTTT. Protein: CSVAPTSYLNTEAFF.

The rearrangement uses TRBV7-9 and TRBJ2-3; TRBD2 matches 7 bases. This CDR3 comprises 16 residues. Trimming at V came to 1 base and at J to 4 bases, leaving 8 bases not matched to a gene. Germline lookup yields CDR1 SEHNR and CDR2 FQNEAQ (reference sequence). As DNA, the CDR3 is TGTGCCAGCAGCTTAGGGCCTAGCGGTAACGCAGATACGCAGTATTTT. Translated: CASSLGPSGNADTQYF.

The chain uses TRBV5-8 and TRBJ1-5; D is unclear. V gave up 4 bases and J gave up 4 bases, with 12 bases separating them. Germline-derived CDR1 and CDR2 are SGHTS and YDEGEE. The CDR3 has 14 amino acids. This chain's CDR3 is CASSRDTLNQPQHF. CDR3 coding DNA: TGTGCCAGCAGCCGAGACACTCTGAATCAGCCCCAGCATTTT.

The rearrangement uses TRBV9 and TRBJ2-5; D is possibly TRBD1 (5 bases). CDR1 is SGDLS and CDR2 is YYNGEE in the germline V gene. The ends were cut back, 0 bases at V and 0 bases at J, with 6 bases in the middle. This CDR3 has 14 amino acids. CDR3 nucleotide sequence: TGTGCCAGCAGCGTAGGGGGCAACCAAGAGACCCAGTACTTC. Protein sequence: CASSVGGNQETQYF.

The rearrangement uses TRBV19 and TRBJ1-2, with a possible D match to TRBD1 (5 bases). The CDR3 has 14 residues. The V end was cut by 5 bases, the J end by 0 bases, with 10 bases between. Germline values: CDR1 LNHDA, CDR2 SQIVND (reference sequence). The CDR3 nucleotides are TGTGCCAGTAGTCTCCGGACACCTAACTATGGCTACACCTTC. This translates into CASSLRTPNYGYTF.

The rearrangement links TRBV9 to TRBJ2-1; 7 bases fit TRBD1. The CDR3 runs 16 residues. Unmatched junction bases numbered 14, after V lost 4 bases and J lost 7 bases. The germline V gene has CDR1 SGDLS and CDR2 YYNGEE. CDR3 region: CASSPQTGKGDNEQFF. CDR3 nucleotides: TGTGCCAGCAGCCCGCAGACAGGGAAAGGGGATAATGAGCAGTTCTTC.

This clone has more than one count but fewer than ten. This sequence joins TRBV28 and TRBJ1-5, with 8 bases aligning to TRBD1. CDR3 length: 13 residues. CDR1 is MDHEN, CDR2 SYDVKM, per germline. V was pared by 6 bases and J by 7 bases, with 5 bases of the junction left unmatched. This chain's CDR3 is CASRPQGGQPQHF. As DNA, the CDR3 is TGTGCCAGCAGACCACAGGGGGGACAGCCCCAGCATTTT.

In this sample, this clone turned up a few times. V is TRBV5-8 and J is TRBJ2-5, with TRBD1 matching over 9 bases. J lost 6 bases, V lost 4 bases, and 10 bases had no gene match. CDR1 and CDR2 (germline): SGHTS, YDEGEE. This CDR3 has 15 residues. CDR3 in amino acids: CASSLPGTGQKTQYF. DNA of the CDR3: TGTGCCAGCAGCCTCCCAGGGACAGGGCAGAAGACCCAGTACTTC. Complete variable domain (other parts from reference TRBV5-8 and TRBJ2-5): EAGVTQSPTHLIKTRGQQATLRCSPISGHTSVYWYQQALGLGLQFLLWYDEGEERNRGNFPPRFSGRQFPNYSSELNVNALELEDSALYLCASSLPGTGQKTQYFGPGTRLLVL.

CDR3 coding DNA: TGTGCCAGCAGCTTAGTTGGCCCCAATGAGCAGTTCTTC. Amino acid sequence: CASSLVGPNEQFF. The chain recombines TRBV11-3 with TRBJ2-1; D is ambiguous. There are 13 residues in the CDR3. Germline CDR1 reads SGHNT; CDR2 reads YENEEA. V lost 1 base and J lost 6, with 7 bases in between.

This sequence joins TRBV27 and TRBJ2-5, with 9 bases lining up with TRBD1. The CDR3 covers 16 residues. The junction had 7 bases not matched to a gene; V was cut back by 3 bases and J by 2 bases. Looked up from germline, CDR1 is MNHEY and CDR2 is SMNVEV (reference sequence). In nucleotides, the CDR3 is TGTGCCAGCAGTTTCTCCTCGACAGGGGGTCAAGAGACCCAGTACTTC. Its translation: CASSFSSTGGQETQYF.

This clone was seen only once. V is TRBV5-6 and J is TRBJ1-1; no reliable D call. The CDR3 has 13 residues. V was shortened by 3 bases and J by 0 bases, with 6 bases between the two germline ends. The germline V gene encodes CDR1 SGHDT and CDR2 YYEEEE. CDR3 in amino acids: CASSSFLNTEAFF. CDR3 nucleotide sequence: TGTGCCAGCAGCTCATTTCTGAACACTGAAGCTTTCTTT.

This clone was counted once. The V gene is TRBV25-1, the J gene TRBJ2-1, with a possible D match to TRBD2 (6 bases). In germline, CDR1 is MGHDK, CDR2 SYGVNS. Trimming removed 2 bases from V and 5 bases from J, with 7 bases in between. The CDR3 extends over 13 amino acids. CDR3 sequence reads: CASSEAGNNEQFF. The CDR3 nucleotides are TGTGCCAGCAGTGAAGCGGGGAACAATGAGCAGTTCTTC.

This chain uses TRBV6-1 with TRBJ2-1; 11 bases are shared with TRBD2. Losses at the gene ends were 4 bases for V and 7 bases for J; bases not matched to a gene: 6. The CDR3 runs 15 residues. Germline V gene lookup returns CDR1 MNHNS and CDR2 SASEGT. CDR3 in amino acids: CASSAGLAGWNEQFF. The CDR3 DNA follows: TGTGCCAGCAGTGCCGGACTAGCGGGTTGGAATGAGCAGTTCTTC.

CDR3 in DNA: TGTGCCAGCAGGCCACTAGAGCGGTCCATCGATACGCAGTATTTT. Protein: CASRPLERSIDTQYF. This chain connects TRBV2 to TRBJ2-3; maybe TRBD2 (5 bases). The V and J ends lost 6 bases and 6 bases respectively, with 19 bases between them. This CDR3 has 15 amino acids. Looked up from germline, CDR1 is SNHLY and CDR2 is FYNNEI.

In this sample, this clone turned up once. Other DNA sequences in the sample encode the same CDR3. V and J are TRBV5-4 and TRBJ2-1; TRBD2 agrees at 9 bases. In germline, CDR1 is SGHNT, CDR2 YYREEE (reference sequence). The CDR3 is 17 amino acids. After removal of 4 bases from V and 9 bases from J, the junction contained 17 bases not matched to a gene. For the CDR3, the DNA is TGTGCCAGCAGCGATGTCTTTAGCGGGAGTAGGTACCGTGAGCAGTTCTTC. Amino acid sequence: CASSDVFSGSRYREQFF.

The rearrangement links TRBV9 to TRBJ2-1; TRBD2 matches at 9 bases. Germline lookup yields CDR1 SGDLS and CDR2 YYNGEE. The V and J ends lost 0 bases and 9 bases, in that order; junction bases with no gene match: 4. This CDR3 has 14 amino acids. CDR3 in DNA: TGTGCCAGCAGCGTAGGTAGCGGGAGAGGTGAGCAGTTCTTC. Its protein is CASSVGSGRGEQFF.

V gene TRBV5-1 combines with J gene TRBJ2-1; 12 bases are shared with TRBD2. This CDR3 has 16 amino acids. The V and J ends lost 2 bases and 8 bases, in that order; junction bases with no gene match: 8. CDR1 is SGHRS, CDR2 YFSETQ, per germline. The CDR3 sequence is CASSLGGLAGSHEQFF. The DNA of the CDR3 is TGCGCCAGCAGCTTAGGAGGACTAGCGGGATCTCATGAGCAGTTCTTC.